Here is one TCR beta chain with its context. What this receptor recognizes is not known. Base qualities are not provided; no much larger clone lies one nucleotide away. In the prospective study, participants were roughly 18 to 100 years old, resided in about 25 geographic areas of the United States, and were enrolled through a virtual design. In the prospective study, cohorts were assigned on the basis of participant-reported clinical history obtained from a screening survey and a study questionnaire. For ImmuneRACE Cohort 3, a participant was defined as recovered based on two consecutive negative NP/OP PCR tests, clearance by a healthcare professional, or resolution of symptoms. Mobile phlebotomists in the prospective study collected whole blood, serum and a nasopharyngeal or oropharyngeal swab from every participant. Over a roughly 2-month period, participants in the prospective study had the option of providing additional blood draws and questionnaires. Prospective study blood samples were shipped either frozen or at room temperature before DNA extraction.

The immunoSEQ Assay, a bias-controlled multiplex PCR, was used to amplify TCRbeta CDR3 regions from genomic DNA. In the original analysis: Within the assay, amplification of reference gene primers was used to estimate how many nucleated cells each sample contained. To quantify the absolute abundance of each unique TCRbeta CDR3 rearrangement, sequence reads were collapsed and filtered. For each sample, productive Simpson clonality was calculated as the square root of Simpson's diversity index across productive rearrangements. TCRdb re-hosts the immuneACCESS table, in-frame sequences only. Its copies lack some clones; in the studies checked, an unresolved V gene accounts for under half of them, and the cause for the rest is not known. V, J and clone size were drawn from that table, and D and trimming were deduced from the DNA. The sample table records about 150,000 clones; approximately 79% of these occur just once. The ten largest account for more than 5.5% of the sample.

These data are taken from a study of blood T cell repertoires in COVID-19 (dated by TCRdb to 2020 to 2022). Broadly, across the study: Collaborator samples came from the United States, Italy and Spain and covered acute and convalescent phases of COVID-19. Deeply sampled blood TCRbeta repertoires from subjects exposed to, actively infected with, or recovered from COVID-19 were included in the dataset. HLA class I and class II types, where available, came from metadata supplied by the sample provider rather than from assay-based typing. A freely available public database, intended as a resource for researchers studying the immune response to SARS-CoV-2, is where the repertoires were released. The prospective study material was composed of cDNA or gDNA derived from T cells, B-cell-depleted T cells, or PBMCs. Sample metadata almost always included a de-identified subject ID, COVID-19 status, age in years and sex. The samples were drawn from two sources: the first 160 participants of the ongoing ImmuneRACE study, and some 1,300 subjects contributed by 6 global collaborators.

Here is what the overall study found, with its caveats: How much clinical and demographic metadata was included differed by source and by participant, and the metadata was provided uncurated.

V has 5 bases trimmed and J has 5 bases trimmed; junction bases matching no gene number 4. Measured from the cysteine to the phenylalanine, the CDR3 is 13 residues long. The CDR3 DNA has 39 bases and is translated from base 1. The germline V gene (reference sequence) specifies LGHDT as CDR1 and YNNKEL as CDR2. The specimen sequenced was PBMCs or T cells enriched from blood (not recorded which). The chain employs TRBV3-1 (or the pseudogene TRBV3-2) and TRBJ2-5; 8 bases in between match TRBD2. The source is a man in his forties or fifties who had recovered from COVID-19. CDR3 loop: CASSGRGVETQYF. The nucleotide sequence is TGTGCCAGCAGCGGGCGGGGGGTCGAGACCCAGTACTTC.